The following is a T cell receptor (beta chain) sequence with its context. No cognate antigen has been identified for it. Qualities for individual bases were not recorded, and no much larger clone is one base off. For repertoire sequencing, the TCR beta CDR3 regions were amplified from RNA transcripts. The first round of RT-PCR was done with HTBI primers and the Qiagen OneStep RT-PCR kit, and was followed by a second round of multiplex PCR, then size selection and purification. Libraries were sequenced paired-end with 100 bp reads on an Illumina HiSeq2000. As for how the authors treated the data: SOAPnuke was used to process the reads, removing any read that contained adapters or uncalled bases, had a mean Phred below 15, or lacked an exact match to the constant primer or identifier. High-quality paired reads were merged with COPE v1.2.5. Unique nucleotide sequences were defined as clonotypes and aligned to IMGT TRB V, D and J references using MiTCR v1.1. The analysis was limited to V-J combinations with a frequency above 0.0001, which together covered just over 98% of the repertoires. For each V-J combination, a TCR clonal expansion and chaos score was defined as F50 clonal expansion divided by the chaos observed in the TCRdist matrix. Welch's t-statistics and random forest were used to narrow the features down to about twelve V-J combinations, which were then fed into a naive Bayes classifier. The Morisita-Horn index was used to measure how similar the thyroid and blood repertoires were. The public reads were quality trimmed at Q25 with fastp and then assembled into clones with MiXCR by TCRdb, keeping productive beta chains. Each entry merges the rows of one CDR3 protein and shows their most common DNA and genes. The V and J calls come from TCRdb's annotation, not from the publication. This sample lists about 340,000 distinct CDR3 sequences; roughly 17% were detected once. The biggest ten clones account for approximately 13% of the sample.

V sheds 11 bases and J sheds 6 bases, leaving 19 bases between their ends. The CDR3 runs 13 residues from the cysteine to the phenylalanine. Solely the CDR3 DNA is kept, with 39 bases framed from the first base. For CDR1 and CDR2, the germline V gene lists MRHNA and SNTAGT. This sample is drawn from a study of Graves' ophthalmopathy and Graves' hyperthyroidism (dated by TCRdb to 2016 to 2018). With regard to the full study: Peripheral blood samples were taken at the time of initial diagnosis, before any treatment was given. The study used TCR beta repertoire signatures to distinguish Graves' ophthalmopathy from Graves' hyperthyroidism and to predict progression to ophthalmopathy. In total, 135 blood samples were TCR-sequenced: 40 to 45 ophthalmopathy, some 75 hyperthyroidism and around 17 hyperthyroidism-to-ophthalmopathy patients. To explore V-J signatures that distinguish ophthalmopathy from hyperthyroidism, a discovery set of 100 patients was enrolled, made up of under 50 with ophthalmopathy and under 65 with stable hyperthyroidism. The independent validation cohort included 18 to 20 hyperthyroidism patients plus 17 patients who later progressed from hyperthyroidism to ophthalmopathy. In roughly 6 hyperthyroidism patients, T-cell repertoires of thyroid tissue and blood were compared. Once sampling was done, hyperthyroidism patients were given methimazole at a starting dose of 30 mg daily, while ophthalmopathy patients were given high-dose intravenous methylprednisolone. Paper-wide results and their limitations: Ophthalmopathy was separated from stable hyperthyroidism by the 13-signature model with more than 85% sensitivity and around 81% specificity in cross-validation and with 80%/75% in the test set. In validation, the model predicted ophthalmopathy progression with about 71% sensitivity and roughly 72% specificity; 12 predicted patients were CT-confirmed with GO in a median of approximately 6.5 months. Sample size was not predetermined statistically, and investigators were not blinded to group allocation. Among expanded thyroid clonotypes with frequency above 0.001, most also showed up in blood, which suggests that blood repertoires may reflect the thyroid immune response.

The ophthalmopathy patients had moderately to severely active disease, with a Clinical Activity Score of 3 or higher, a NOSPECS grade of 4 or higher, and a disease duration of less than 3 months. Patients were excluded if they had other autoimmune diseases, uncontrolled infections, pregnancy or lactation. Clinical symptoms, serum thyroxine, TRAb, thyroid ultrasound and orbital computed tomography formed the basis of the diagnosis. Ficoll-Paque density gradient centrifugation was used to isolate PBMCs from 8.5 to 10 ml of fresh peripheral blood. Total RNA was extracted using Trizol reagent, and RNA quality was checked on an Agilent 2100 Bioanalyzer.

The sequence joins TRBV6-4 to TRBJ1-1, with a tentative D gene TRBD1 over 6 matching bases. Sequencing was carried out using peripheral blood. The sequence came from an adult man with Graves' ophthalmopathy. CDR3 protein: CACALQGRAEAFF. In nucleotides, the sequence is TGTGCCTGCGCCCTACAGGGAAGGGCTGAAGCTTTCTTT.